These 4 T cell receptor beta chains were all obtained from the same sample, sequenced in a study of glioma-infiltrating T cells after dendritic cell vaccination. Data came from immunoSEQ multiplex PCR; TCRdb stores just in-frame clones and leaves some out. Counted here are more than 60,000 clones, roughly four fifths occurring once; the ten biggest clones make up 9.2%. Sequencing was performed on blood, taken before dendritic cell vaccination. These receptors were collected from a human donor with glioblastoma.

This clone showed up just a few times. The chain combines TRBV10-2 with TRBJ2-5, with D uncertain. V was clipped by 5 bases and J by 2 bases, with 9 bases between them. The length of the CDR3 is 13 residues. Germline V gives CDR1 WSHSY, CDR2 SAAADI. CDR3 residues: CASSHDWQETQYF. In DNA form, the CDR3 reads TGCGCCAGCAGTCACGACTGGCAAGAGACCCAGTACTTC.

Only one count was recorded for this clone. CDR3 nucleotide sequence: TGCGCCAGCAGTGAAAGGGGGGGGCTGCAGTTCTTC. It is translated as CASSERGGLQFF. The chain uses TRBV10-1 and TRBJ2-1; possibly TRBD2 for D (7 bases). CDR3 size: 12 residues. Trimming shortened V by 3 bases and J by 12 bases, and 12 bases separated the two germline ends. The V gene's germline CDR1 is WNHNN and CDR2 SYGVQD (reference sequence).

The J gene is TRBJ1-2, the V gene TRBV18, with TRBD1 matching 7 bases. Germline CDR1 reads KGHSH; CDR2 reads LQKENI. V gave up 3 bases and J gave up 8 bases; unmatched junction bases: 6. The CDR3 contains 13 residues. The CDR3, as DNA: TGTGCCAGCTCACCCACAGGGGAGAGAGGCTACACCTTC. Protein sequence: CASSPTGERGYTF.

J is TRBJ2-1 and V is TRBV6-1, with TRBD2 matching over 10 bases. The CDR3 consists of 17 residues. Looked up from germline, CDR1 is MNHNS and CDR2 is SASEGT. Trimming cost V 3 bases and J 3 bases; bases outside gene matches: 8. The CDR3 sequence is CASSDNGLAAFYNEQFF. CDR3 DNA sequence: TGTGCCAGCAGTGATAATGGACTAGCGGCCTTCTACAATGAGCAGTTCTTC.